The clone carrying this T cell receptor beta chain appeared many times. Its antigen is undetermined. MiXCR was run by TCRdb on the reads, yielding one entry per CDR3 protein. The table shows 650,000 to 850,000 distinct CDR3 sequences, with almost 30% occurring only once. The CDR3 extends over 14 amino acids. V was cut by 6 bases and J by 6 bases, with 15 bases left in between. The record originates from a study of T cell repertoires in cytomegalovirus infection. Study-wide context: Shared public TCR beta signatures pointed to both CMV infection and a matching HLA type.

Study conclusions and caveats: CMV-specific TCR beta clonotypes restricted by HLA-C were the ones dominating the ex vivo response.

The TCR originated in a human donor in good health (CMV status not recorded). Some clones in this sample may be carry-over from other donors' samples. The source material was cultured CD8+ T cells from PBMCs, sampled from culture after CMV antigen stimulation. This rearrangement joins TRBV12-3 or TRBV12-4 to TRBJ1-5; D is unclear. The CDR3 spells CASSLAARVQPQHF. The DNA of the CDR3 is TGTGCCAGCAGCCTCGCTGCCCGGGTTCAGCCCCAGCATTTT.